Presented here are 17 T cell receptor beta chains from one specimen sequenced in a study of T cell responses to AZD1222 COVID-19 vaccine. TCRdb keeps only in-frame clones here, not all; method: immunoSEQ multiplex PCR. Here the sample spans around 150,000 clones, approximately 90% being singletons. The sequences come from peripheral blood, collected 28 days after the second AZD1222 dose. The receptors were sampled from an adult who received the AZD1222 COVID-19 vaccine.

The gene calls are TRBV2 and TRBJ1-3; no firm D call. The germline V and J ends were trimmed by 4 bases and 1 base, with 11 bases remaining between them. CDR3 length: 15 residues. CDR1 SNHLY and CDR2 FYNNEI come from the germline V gene. The CDR3: CASSGTGRSGNTIYF. DNA for the CDR3: TGTGCCAGCAGTGGGACGGGAAGGTCTGGAAACACCATATATTTT.

The chain employs TRBV7-7 and TRBJ2-3; perhaps TRBD1 as D (5 bases). The CDR3 contains 15 residues. V shed 1 base and J shed 2 bases, with 10 bases lying between them. Germline V gene data show CDR1 as SSHAT and CDR2 as FNYEAQ (reference sequence). CDR3 sequence reads: CASSLGTGPTDTQYF. CDR3 bases: TGTGCCAGCAGCTTAGGTACAGGACCCACAGATACGCAGTATTTT.

This chain connects TRBV5-5 to TRBJ1-5; D is perhaps TRBD1 (6 bases). Per germline, CDR1 SGHKS and CDR2 YYEKEE (reference sequence). The CDR3 loop spans 16 amino acids. Between the trimmed V and J ends, which lost 4 bases and 2 bases, there was a span of 16 bases. The DNA for the CDR3 is TGTGCCAGCAGCCCGGATGGGGGGCTGGGCAATCAGCCCCAGCATTTT. Translated: CASSPDGGLGNQPQHF.

The V and J genes are TRBV6-5 and TRBJ2-2; TRBD2 might be the D (6 bases). V lost 6 bases, J lost 3 bases, and 14 bases lay in between. The CDR3 is 15 amino acids. Germline CDR1 reads MNHEY; CDR2 reads SVGAGI. The CDR3 reads CASREGLRYTGELFF. DNA of the CDR3: TGTGCCAGCAGGGAGGGACTTCGCTACACCGGGGAGCTGTTTTTT.

The table lists this clone with a count of one. The identical CDR3 is also encoded by other nucleotide sequences in the sample. The CDR3 nucleotides are TGCAGCGCGCTAAACACTGAAGCTTTCTTT. It yields the protein CSALNTEAFF. The rearrangement uses TRBV29-1 and TRBJ1-1; D call uncertain. The V gene's germline CDR1 is SQVTM and CDR2 ANQGSEA. Trimming stripped 7 bases from V and 2 bases from J, with 5 bases between. This CDR3 is 10 amino acids long.

The V and J genes are TRBV7-8 and TRBJ2-2; tentatively, D is TRBD2 (5 bases). V shed 1 base and J shed 2 bases, with 11 bases lying between them. The CDR3 runs to 16 residues. CDR1 and CDR2 from the germline V gene are SGHVS and FQNEAQ. The chain's CDR3 is CASSLGRTPNTGELFF. The CDR3 region has the DNA TGTGCCAGCAGCTTAGGGAGGACTCCTAACACCGGGGAGCTGTTTTTT.

CDR3 loop: CASSLGKGYGYTF. CDR3 in DNA: TGTGCCAGCAGCCTAGGGAAGGGCTATGGCTACACCTTC. The chain carries TRBV12-3 or TRBV12-4 and TRBJ1-2; D gene ambiguous. CDR3 length: 13 residues. Trimming removed 6 bases from V and 4 bases from J, with 12 bases in between.

The J gene is TRBJ2-2, the V gene TRBV28, with 10 bases that match TRBD2. The CDR3 has 19 amino acids. Looked up from germline, CDR1 is MDHEN and CDR2 is SYDVKM. V lost 2 bases, J lost 1 base, and 10 bases stayed unmatched. CDR3 DNA: TGTGCCAGCAGTTTACCCCTCAAGACTAGCGGGTTGAACACCGGGGAGCTGTTTTTT. Its protein product is CASSLPLKTSGLNTGELFF.

The rearrangement joins TRBV19 to TRBJ1-1, with a weak D call TRBD1 (6 bases). Trimming stripped 6 bases from V and 0 bases from J, with 11 bases between. The CDR3 totals 14 residues. Looked up from germline, CDR1 is LNHDA and CDR2 is SQIVND (reference sequence). The DNA for the CDR3 is TGTGCCAGTAGGGTGGCAGGGGTGAACACTGAAGCTTTCTTT. This gives the protein CASRVAGVNTEAFF.

The CDR3 region is CSVEERGQGSGANVLTF. In DNA form, the CDR3 reads TGCAGCGTTGAAGAAAGGGGACAGGGCTCTGGGGCCAACGTCCTGACTTTC. This chain uses TRBV29-1 with TRBJ2-6; 9 bases map to TRBD1. Per the germline V gene, CDR1 is SQVTM and CDR2 is ANQGSEA. The CDR3 runs 17 residues. The V segment lost 0 bases and the J segment 0 bases; nucleotides outside the gene matches: 3.

The V gene is TRBV18, the J gene TRBJ1-3; unclear D gene. From germline, CDR1 is KGHSH and CDR2 LQKENI. The CDR3 is made up of 16 amino acids. Trimming left V 1 base short and J 0 bases short, with 10 bases between. The CDR3: CASSPRVSLSGNTIYF. In DNA, the CDR3 is TGTGCCAGCTCACCACGAGTCAGTCTCTCTGGAAACACCATATATTTT.

A note on this clone: The identical CDR3 is also encoded by other nucleotide sequences in the sample. J is TRBJ2-1 and V is TRBV5-1; 9 bases are shared with TRBD2. The CDR3 is 16 amino acids. Germline V lookup: CDR1 SGHRS, CDR2 YFSETQ. V lost 0 bases to trimming and J lost 2 bases; unmatched junction nucleotides: 3. Here the CDR3 reads CASSLAGGRAYNEQFF. The CDR3 bases are TGCGCCAGCAGCTTGGCGGGCGGGAGGGCCTACAATGAGCAGTTCTTC.

The rearrangement joins TRBV14 to TRBJ1-3; no clear D gene. The CDR3 runs to 17 residues. Germline CDR1 is SGHDN and CDR2 is FVKESK. V was shortened by 0 bases and J by 0 bases, with 12 bases between the two germline ends. The CDR3 loop reads CASSQDHDYRSGNTIYF. The CDR3 coding sequence is TGTGCCAGCAGCCAAGATCACGACTACCGCTCTGGAAACACCATATATTTT.

The CDR3: CSVQGAMGTFF. CDR3 nucleotides: TGCAGTGTTCAGGGGGCTATGGGGACTTTCTTT. The chain recombines TRBV20-1 with TRBJ1-1; 8 bases are a match to TRBD1. The CDR3 loop spans 11 amino acids. Germline CDR1 DFQATT, CDR2 SNEGSKA (reference sequence). V shed 7 bases, J shed 12 bases, and the junction held 10 bases outside the gene matches.

The chain links TRBV5-1 to TRBJ2-7; the D gene is possibly TRBD2 (6 bases). The germline V and J ends were trimmed by 0 bases and 5 bases, with 12 bases remaining between them. The germline V gene has CDR1 SGHRS and CDR2 YFSETQ. The CDR3 extends over 14 amino acids. The CDR3 nucleotides read TGCGCCAGCAGCTTGGAAGGGAGGAGCGACGAGCAGTACTTC. Translation: CASSLEGRSDEQYF.

The chain couples TRBV25-1 to TRBJ1-1; tentative D call: TRBD1 (6 bases). V lost 8 bases, J lost 9 bases, and 13 bases lay in between. This CDR3 is built from 11 residues. CDR1 and CDR2 from the germline V gene are MGHDK and SYGVNS. The CDR3 DNA reads TGTGCCAGCTCCCGGGGGGCTCAAGCTTTCTTT. It translates to CASSRGAQAFF.

The V call is TRBV7-9, the J call TRBJ2-5; D gene unclear. Germline V lookup: CDR1 SEHNR, CDR2 FQNEAQ (reference sequence). The CDR3 covers 15 residues. V lost 1 base and J 7 bases, leaving 16 bases between the germline ends. CDR3 residues: CASSLGSNAPGTQYF. CDR3 nucleotide sequence: TGTGCCAGCAGCTTAGGATCCAACGCCCCGGGGACCCAGTACTTC.